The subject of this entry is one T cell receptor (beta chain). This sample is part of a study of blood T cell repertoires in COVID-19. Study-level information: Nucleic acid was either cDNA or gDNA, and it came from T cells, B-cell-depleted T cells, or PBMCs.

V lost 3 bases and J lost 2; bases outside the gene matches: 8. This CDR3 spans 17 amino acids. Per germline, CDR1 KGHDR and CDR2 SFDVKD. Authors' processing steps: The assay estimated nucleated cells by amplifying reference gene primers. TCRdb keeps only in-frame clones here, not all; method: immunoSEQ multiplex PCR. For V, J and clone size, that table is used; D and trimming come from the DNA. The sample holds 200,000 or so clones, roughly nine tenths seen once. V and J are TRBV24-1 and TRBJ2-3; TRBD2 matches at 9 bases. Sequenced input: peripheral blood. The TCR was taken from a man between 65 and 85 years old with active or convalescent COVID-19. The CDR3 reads CATSDRLAGSITDTQYF. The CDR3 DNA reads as TGTGCCACCAGTGATCGGCTAGCGGGGAGTATCACAGATACGCAGTATTTT.